Listed below are T cell receptor beta chains from one sample, sequenced in a study of CD8 T cells in ankylosing spondylitis. TCRdb called the 5' RACE reads again in MiXCR, with one record for every CDR3 protein. The sample holds some 120,000 distinct CDR3 sequences, roughly 13% seen once. Material: blood, either unsorted or a sorted T cell fraction (not recorded which). The receptors were gathered from a female donor with ankylosing spondylitis or in good health (not recorded which). CDR3s include the opening cysteine and the closing phenylalanine or tryptophan. The order of the fields is V gene, J gene, clone size, D gene, CDR3 protein, CDR3 DNA. A D gene is named only where the DNA matches it firmly. Clone sizes are given selectively: once, few, many, or a class where the clone is expanded.

TRBV20-1	TRBJ2-7	few	-	CSASHRDSYEQYF	TGCAGTGCTAGCCACCGGGACTCTTACGAGCAGTACTTC
TRBV7-3	TRBJ2-3	few	-	CASSSTRTDTQYF	TGTGCCAGCAGCTCGACCCGCACAGATACGCAGTATTTT
TRBV27	TRBJ2-2	few	TRBD2	CASSTSGGNTGELFF	TGTGCCAGCAGTACCAGCGGGGGGAACACCGGGGAGCTGTTTTTT
TRBV5-1	TRBJ2-7	few	TRBD1	CASRFEGQGSEQYF	TGCGCCAGCAGGTTTGAAGGACAGGGCTCCGAGCAGTACTTC
TRBV4-2	TRBJ2-1	-	-	CASSDSGTYNEQLF	TGTGCCAGCAGCGATAGCGGCACCTACAATGAGCAGCTCTTC
TRBV20-1	TRBJ1-3	many	-	CSATYRALRNTIYF	TGCAGTGCGACTTACAGGGCCCTACGAAACACCATATATTTT
TRBV3-1	TRBJ1-6	few	-	CASSSRRVVGSNSPLHF	TGTGCCAGCAGCTCGAGGAGAGTCGTAGGGAGTAATTCACCCCTCCACTTT
TRBV19	TRBJ1-1	-	-	CASSIGGRMNTEAFF	TGTGCCAGTAGTATAGGCGGACGGATGAACACTGAAGCTTTCTTT
TRBV30	TRBJ2-1	few	-	CAWSGGYNEQFF	TGTGCCTGGAGTGGGGGGTACAATGAGCAGTTCTTC
TRBV7-6	TRBJ2-3	many	TRBD2	CASSLPPGLAGTDTQYF	TGTGCCAGCAGCCTACCCCCGGGGCTAGCGGGCACAGATACGCAGTATTTT
TRBV5-1	TRBJ2-7	-	TRBD2	CASSVTSGSSYEQYF	TGCGCCAGCAGCGTAACTAGCGGGAGCTCCTACGAGCAGTACTTC
TRBV20-1	TRBJ2-5	many	-	CSANPGTGNQETQYF	TGCAGTGCTAACCCCGGGACTGGAAACCAAGAGACCCAGTACTTC
TRBV30	TRBJ2-2	few	TRBD2	CAWSVKLAGVTGELFF	TGTGCCTGGAGTGTAAAACTAGCGGGAGTCACCGGGGAGCTGTTTTTT
TRBV7-2	TRBJ2-3	many	-	CASSYGGPEDTQYF	TGTGCCAGCAGCTACGGGGGGCCCGAAGATACGCAGTATTTT
TRBV20-1	TRBJ2-3	many	TRBD2	CSARVPSGLAVHTQYF	TGCAGTGCTAGAGTCCCCTCAGGACTAGCAGTCCATACGCAGTATTTT
TRBV5-1	TRBJ2-2	-	-	CASSPNTAPTGTGELFF	TGCGCCAGCAGCCCGAACACCGCCCCGACGGGCACCGGGGAGCTGTTTTTT